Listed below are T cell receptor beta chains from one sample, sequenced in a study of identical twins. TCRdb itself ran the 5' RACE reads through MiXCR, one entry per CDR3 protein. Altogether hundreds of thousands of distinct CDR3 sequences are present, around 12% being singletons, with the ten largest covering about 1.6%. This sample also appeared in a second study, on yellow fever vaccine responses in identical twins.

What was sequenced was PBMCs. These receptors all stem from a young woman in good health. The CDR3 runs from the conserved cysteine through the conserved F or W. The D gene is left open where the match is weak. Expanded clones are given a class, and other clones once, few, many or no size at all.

CDR3nt: TGTGCCAGCAGCAATTCGCAGGGGCCTCCTATTTTAGCCAAAAACATTCAGTACTTC
CDR3aa: CASSNSQGPPILAKNIQYF
d_gene: .
abundance: .
v_gene: TRBV21-1
j_gene: TRBJ2-4

CDR3nt: TGCGCCAGCAGCCCCCTGAGGGTGGTGGACACTGAAGCTTTCTTT
CDR3aa: CASSPLRVVDTEAFF
d_gene: .
abundance: few
v_gene: TRBV4-1
j_gene: TRBJ1-1

CDR3nt: TGTGCCAGCAGCCAAGAAGAGGGAACTGGGGCCAACGTCCTGACTTTC
CDR3aa: CASSQEEGTGANVLTF
d_gene: .
abundance: .
v_gene: TRBV14
j_gene: TRBJ2-6

CDR3nt: TGTGCCAGCAGTGAGCAGGGAGGCTACACCTTC
CDR3aa: CASSEQGGYTF
d_gene: .
abundance: .
v_gene: TRBV25-1
j_gene: TRBJ1-2

CDR3nt: TGTGCCAGCAGGCCAGCGGGATTGGAGACCCAGTACTTC
CDR3aa: CASRPAGLETQYF
d_gene: TRBD2
abundance: many
v_gene: TRBV28
j_gene: TRBJ2-5

CDR3nt: TGTGCCAGCTCACCACGCGGAGTAGGCACCGGGGAGCTGTTTTTT
CDR3aa: CASSPRGVGTGELFF
d_gene: .
abundance: .
v_gene: TRBV18
j_gene: TRBJ2-2

CDR3nt: TGTGCCACCACGTTCGCCGGGGAGCTGTTTTTT
CDR3aa: CATTFAGELFF
d_gene: .
abundance: .
v_gene: TRBV12-3/TRBV12-4
j_gene: TRBJ2-2

CDR3nt: TGTGCCAGCAGCCAAGATACCGGAAATAATGAAAAACTGTTTTTT
CDR3aa: CASSQDTGNNEKLFF
d_gene: .
abundance: .
v_gene: TRBV4-2
j_gene: TRBJ1-4

CDR3nt: TGTGCCAGCAGTTACCACAGGGGGCTTGGCGGGGAGCTGTTTTTT
CDR3aa: CASSYHRGLGGELFF
d_gene: TRBD1
abundance: few
v_gene: TRBV6-5
j_gene: TRBJ2-2

CDR3nt: TGCAGTGCTAGAGAAGCGGTTGGCACAGATACGCAGTATTTT
CDR3aa: CSAREAVGTDTQYF
d_gene: .
abundance: few
v_gene: TRBV20-1
j_gene: TRBJ2-3

CDR3nt: TGCGCCAGCAGCCCGGGAGGGGGGACCATCTACCAAGAGACCCAGTACTTC
CDR3aa: CASSPGGGTIYQETQYF
d_gene: TRBD2
abundance: few
v_gene: TRBV4-1
j_gene: TRBJ2-5

CDR3nt: TGTGCCACCAGTGATGCACGGGGGGTCAGCGGGAATGAGCAGTTCTTC
CDR3aa: CATSDARGVSGNEQFF
d_gene: TRBD2
abundance: .
v_gene: TRBV24-1
j_gene: TRBJ2-1

CDR3nt: TGTGCCAGCAGTAACCCCAGGGAAAATTCACCCCTCCACTTT
CDR3aa: CASSNPRENSPLHF
d_gene: .
abundance: .
v_gene: TRBV6-5
j_gene: TRBJ1-6

CDR3nt: TGTGCCAGCAGCTATAGCGGGACCACGAGGAATGAGCAGTTCTTC
CDR3aa: CASSYSGTTRNEQFF
d_gene: TRBD2
abundance: .
v_gene: TRBV6-5
j_gene: TRBJ2-1

CDR3nt: TGTGCCAGCAGTTTATATGGGGGTAGCAATCAGCCCCAGCATTTT
CDR3aa: CASSLYGGSNQPQHF
d_gene: .
abundance: many
v_gene: TRBV12-3/TRBV12-4
j_gene: TRBJ1-5

CDR3nt: TGTGCCAGCAGTTTTTCACAGGGGAGGGTCTACTTC
CDR3aa: CASSFSQGRVYF
d_gene: .
abundance: many
v_gene: TRBV27
j_gene: TRBJ2-7

CDR3nt: TGTGCCAGCAGTGATTGGTCGAGTCGGGGCTACACCTTC
CDR3aa: CASSDWSSRGYTF
d_gene: .
abundance: few
v_gene: TRBV25-1
j_gene: TRBJ1-2

CDR3nt: TGTGCCAGCACGACGACAGGGTATTTCACTGAAGCTTTCTTT
CDR3aa: CASTTTGYFTEAFF
d_gene: TRBD1
abundance: .
v_gene: TRBV6-2/TRBV6-3
j_gene: TRBJ1-1

CDR3nt: TGTGCCAGCAGTATTAGCGGGAGTAGGAACGAGCAGTACTTC
CDR3aa: CASSISGSRNEQYF
d_gene: TRBD2
abundance: .
v_gene: TRBV12-3/TRBV12-4
j_gene: TRBJ2-7

CDR3nt: TGTGCCAGCAGCTTACACTGGACAGCGGCCTATGGCTACACCTTC
CDR3aa: CASSLHWTAAYGYTF
d_gene: .
abundance: few
v_gene: TRBV7-2
j_gene: TRBJ1-2

CDR3nt: TGTGCCAGCAGCTTAAAGGTCGGGGGAGGAAACATTCAGTACTTC
CDR3aa: CASSLKVGGGNIQYF
d_gene: .
abundance: .
v_gene: TRBV7-3
j_gene: TRBJ2-4

CDR3nt: TGTGCCAGCAGCCAAGGGGGACTAGCGGGAGGTTCCTCCTACAATGAGCAGTTCTTC
CDR3aa: CASSQGGLAGGSSYNEQFF
d_gene: TRBD2
abundance: .
v_gene: TRBV3-1
j_gene: TRBJ2-1

CDR3nt: TGTGCCAGCAGCTTTCAGGAAAAAGAGACCCAGTACTTC
CDR3aa: CASSFQEKETQYF
d_gene: .
abundance: .
v_gene: TRBV7-3
j_gene: TRBJ2-5

CDR3nt: TGCGCCAGCAGCTTGGGCGGGACTAGCGGGATTGAGCAGTTCTTC
CDR3aa: CASSLGGTSGIEQFF
d_gene: TRBD2
abundance: many
v_gene: TRBV5-1
j_gene: TRBJ2-1

CDR3nt: TGCAGTGCTAGGGGTGGAACTGCTGGAGTCCGGAAAGCTTTCTTT
CDR3aa: CSARGGTAGVRKAFF
d_gene: .
abundance: .
v_gene: TRBV20-1
j_gene: TRBJ1-1

CDR3nt: TGTGCCAGCAGCTTATCCCCCGGCGGAAGGGACGGAAACACCATATATTTT
CDR3aa: CASSLSPGGRDGNTIYF
d_gene: .
abundance: many
v_gene: TRBV7-6
j_gene: TRBJ1-3

CDR3nt: TGTGCCAGCAGCACTAGACAGAACACCGGGGAGCTGTTTTTT
CDR3aa: CASSTRQNTGELFF
d_gene: .
abundance: few
v_gene: TRBV7-9
j_gene: TRBJ2-2

CDR3nt: TGCGCCAGCAGCGTTTTAGCGGGAATAGAGACCCAGTACTTC
CDR3aa: CASSVLAGIETQYF
d_gene: TRBD2
abundance: .
v_gene: TRBV5-1
j_gene: TRBJ2-5

CDR3nt: TGTGCCAGCAGTACCTCAGGGTCTCTGGAGACCCAGTACTTC
CDR3aa: CASSTSGSLETQYF
d_gene: .
abundance: few
v_gene: TRBV28
j_gene: TRBJ2-5

CDR3nt: TGTGCCAGCAGATCCATTCGCCGGGACAGGGTCCCCTATGGCTACACCTTC
CDR3aa: CASRSIRRDRVPYGYTF
d_gene: TRBD1
abundance: few
v_gene: TRBV6-1
j_gene: TRBJ1-2

CDR3nt: TGCGCCAGCAGCCAAGGGACAGGGGTAGGGCAGTTCTTC
CDR3aa: CASSQGTGVGQFF
d_gene: TRBD1
abundance: few
v_gene: TRBV4-1
j_gene: TRBJ2-1

CDR3nt: TGCAGTGCTAGGGCTAGCGGGAGGTCCGGGGAGCTGTTTTTT
CDR3aa: CSARASGRSGELFF
d_gene: TRBD2
abundance: .
v_gene: TRBV20-1
j_gene: TRBJ2-2

CDR3nt: TGTGCCAGCAGCCCAGGGACAGGGGGGCTCGAGCAGTACTTC
CDR3aa: CASSPGTGGLEQYF
d_gene: TRBD1
abundance: .
v_gene: TRBV11-3
j_gene: TRBJ2-7

CDR3nt: TGCGCCAGCCGGGACTACAACAATGAGCAGTTCTTC
CDR3aa: CASRDYNNEQFF
d_gene: TRBD2
abundance: .
v_gene: TRBV4-1
j_gene: TRBJ2-1

CDR3nt: TGTGCCAGTAACATTCTGACAGAAATCAATTCACCCCTCCACTTT
CDR3aa: CASNILTEINSPLHF
d_gene: .
abundance: .
v_gene: TRBV19
j_gene: TRBJ1-6

CDR3nt: TGTGCCAGCAGTTACTCCCCCAGGGGAAACCAAGAGACCCAGTACTTC
CDR3aa: CASSYSPRGNQETQYF
d_gene: .
abundance: .
v_gene: TRBV6-5
j_gene: TRBJ2-5

CDR3nt: TGTGCCAGCAGATCGGACAGACTATATAGCAATCAGCCCCAGCATTTT
CDR3aa: CASRSDRLYSNQPQHF
d_gene: .
abundance: .
v_gene: TRBV2
j_gene: TRBJ1-5

CDR3nt: TGTGCCAGCAGTTTGAGGGCCACCGGGGAGCTGTTTTTT
CDR3aa: CASSLRATGELFF
d_gene: .
abundance: .
v_gene: TRBV28
j_gene: TRBJ2-2

CDR3nt: TGTGCCAGCAGTTTACCCCCTTGGCCCGAGCAGTACTTC
CDR3aa: CASSLPPWPEQYF
d_gene: .
abundance: .
v_gene: TRBV12-3/TRBV12-4
j_gene: TRBJ2-7

CDR3nt: TGCGCCAGCAGCTTGGTCAGCGGGAGTTCCTACGAGCAGTACTTC
CDR3aa: CASSLVSGSSYEQYF
d_gene: TRBD2
abundance: many
v_gene: TRBV5-1
j_gene: TRBJ2-7

CDR3nt: TGTGCCAGCAGTTTAGGGTCCGGCGGTCAGCCCCAGCATTTT
CDR3aa: CASSLGSGGQPQHF
d_gene: .
abundance: many
v_gene: TRBV27
j_gene: TRBJ1-5

CDR3nt: TGCAGTGCTAGAGGGCAGCCGAATCAGCCCCAGCATTTT
CDR3aa: CSARGQPNQPQHF
d_gene: .
abundance: .
v_gene: TRBV20-1
j_gene: TRBJ1-5

CDR3nt: TGTGCCAGCAGCTTGGGACAGGAAGTTGACACGCAGTATTTT
CDR3aa: CASSLGQEVDTQYF
d_gene: TRBD1
abundance: few
v_gene: TRBV7-9
j_gene: TRBJ2-3

CDR3nt: TGCAGCGTTGATATAGAGGAAGATACGCAGTATTTT
CDR3aa: CSVDIEEDTQYF
d_gene: .
abundance: .
v_gene: TRBV29-1
j_gene: TRBJ2-3

CDR3nt: TGTGCCAGCAGCTTGGATGTGACCCAAATGGGCGGCTACACCTTC
CDR3aa: CASSLDVTQMGGYTF
d_gene: .
abundance: few
v_gene: TRBV5-6
j_gene: TRBJ1-2

CDR3nt: TGTGCCAGCAGTAGGGGGGAGGTCTCGGGGGAGCTGTTTTTT
CDR3aa: CASSRGEVSGELFF
d_gene: .
abundance: few
v_gene: TRBV2
j_gene: TRBJ2-2

CDR3nt: TGTGCCAGCAGTGCCTCTCACGAGCAGTACTTC
CDR3aa: CASSASHEQYF
d_gene: .
abundance: .
v_gene: TRBV12-3/TRBV12-4
j_gene: TRBJ2-7

CDR3nt: TGTGCCAGCAGTATGGGAGATTGGGGGAACACCGGGGAGCTGTTTTTT
CDR3aa: CASSMGDWGNTGELFF
d_gene: .
abundance: few
v_gene: TRBV6-1
j_gene: TRBJ2-2

CDR3nt: TGCGCCAGCACCCACGGGACAGGGCCGAACACTGAAGCTTTCTTT
CDR3aa: CASTHGTGPNTEAFF
d_gene: TRBD1
abundance: .
v_gene: TRBV4-1
j_gene: TRBJ1-1

CDR3nt: TGTGCCAGCAGCCAACGGACTCACGGTGCCGGGGAGCTGTTTTTT
CDR3aa: CASSQRTHGAGELFF
d_gene: .
abundance: few
v_gene: TRBV3-1
j_gene: TRBJ2-2